Below, one T cell receptor beta chain is given with its context. Its antigen is unidentified. This sample is part of a study of T-cell memory formation after mild COVID-19. CDR3 size: 13 residues. V was pared by 5 bases and J by 7 bases, with 7 bases of the junction left unmatched. Per germline, CDR1 MNHEY and CDR2 SVGAGI. General study points: Pre-infection memory showed some responding clones, and this suggested that cross-reactive memory joined. Contracting CD4+ clones sat mainly in CM and EM; CD8+ in EMRA. Still unconfirmed is whether the second-wave clones peaking on day 37 recognized SARS-CoV-2.

MiXCR was run by TCRdb on the 5' RACE reads, yielding one entry per CDR3 protein. The sample has around 420,000 distinct CDR3 sequences, 20% to 25% seen once. The chain joins TRBV6-5 to TRBJ1-1; 7 nucleotides match TRBD1. The sample taken for sequencing was PBMCs or a T cell subset sorted from them (not recorded which). The clonotype was recovered from an adult woman who had mild COVID-19 (a few samples of this study predate the infection). Cell type and time point are not known. The CDR3 here is CASSVRTGLEAFF. In DNA, the CDR3 is TGTGCCAGCAGTGTCAGGACAGGTCTTGAAGCTTTCTTT.